The 32 T cell receptor beta chains below come from one sample, sequenced in a study of blood T cell repertoires in COVID-19 (dated by TCRdb to about 2020). Preparation of the library involved the immunoSEQ multiplex PCR assay. This immuneACCESS table, as held by TCRdb, lists in-frame sequences with V and J called but not all clones. Of the missing ones, under half trace to an unresolved V gene in checked studies; the others have no known cause. The sample table contains about 120,000 clones; only one count was recorded for roughly 82% of them. The ten largest clones represent approximately 15% of the sample. Sequenced sample: peripheral blood. The source is a woman between 55 and 75 years old with acute or convalescent COVID-19.

The chain combines TRBV6-5 with TRBJ2-5; TRBD1 aligns across 8 bases. V lost 7 bases and J lost 5; bases outside the gene matches: 9. The germline CDR1 and CDR2 sequences are MNHEY and SVGAGI. The CDR3 has 14 residues. The CDR3 protein is CASNTGGRGETQYF. In DNA form, the CDR3 reads TGTGCCAGCAACACAGGGGGTAGGGGTGAGACCCAGTACTTC.

This clone was seen more than once but under ten times. J is TRBJ2-1 and V is TRBV7-2; 9 bases are a match to TRBD1. The CDR3 has 14 amino acids. Germline CDR1 reads SGHTA; CDR2 reads FQGNSA. The V gene end was trimmed by 4 bases and the J gene end by 12 bases; junction bases not matched to a gene: 10. The CDR3 nucleotides read TGTGCCAGCAGCTCAGGGACAGGGCGACCTGGGCAGTTCTTC. As protein: CASSSGTGRPGQFF. Supplemented by reference TRBV7-2 and TRBJ2-1, the full variable domain reads GAGVSQSPSNKVTEKGKDVELRCDPISGHTALYWYRQSLGQGLEFLIYFQGNSAPDKSGLPSDRFSAERTGGSVSTLTIQRTQQEDSAVYLCASSSGTGRPGQFFGPGTRLTVL.

There are a few counts of this clone. V is TRBV11-3 and J is TRBJ1-2; D unresolved. The CDR3 sequence is 14 residues long. Germline CDR1 is SGHNT and CDR2 is YENEEA. Trimming pared 5 bases from V and 3 bases from J, leaving 13 bases between. The DNA of the CDR3 is TGTGCCAGCAGCCGAGGAGGGAGCGACTATGGCTACACCTTC. It codes for CASSRGGSDYGYTF.

The genes are TRBV7-2 and TRBJ2-7; the match to TRBD1 covers 7 bases. The CDR3 length is 15 residues. Germline CDR1 and CDR2: SGHTA and FQGNSA. The trim removed 5 bases at V and 4 bases at J, leaving 11 bases unmatched. CDR3 protein: CASSTRQGSSYEQYF. The CDR3 nucleotides read TGTGCCAGCAGCACTAGACAGGGTTCTAGTTACGAGCAGTACTTC.

J is TRBJ2-7 and V is TRBV30; 12 nucleotides align to TRBD1. Trimming at V came to 4 bases and at J to 3 bases, leaving 10 bases not matched to a gene. There are 16 residues in the CDR3. Germline V lookup: CDR1 GTSNPN, CDR2 SVGIG (reference sequence). CDR3 in DNA: TGTGCCTGGACCCGAACCGGGACAGGGGGCCGCTACGAGCAGTACTTC. Amino acid sequence: CAWTRTGTGGRYEQYF.

The V call is TRBV27, the J call TRBJ2-7; 7 bases line up with TRBD1. This CDR3 region has 16 residues. CDR1 and CDR2 from the germline V gene are MNHEY and SMNVEV (reference sequence). Unmatched junction bases numbered 10, after V lost 4 bases and J lost 1 base. The CDR3 nucleotides are TGTGCCAGCAGTTCGCATACAGGGGAAAGTTCCTACGAGCAGTACTTC. Encoded protein: CASSSHTGESSYEQYF.

The chain joins TRBV9 to TRBJ1-2; tentative D call: TRBD1 (5 bases). The CDR3 is 16 amino acids. V was pared by 1 base and J by 2 bases, with 15 bases between. Germline CDR1 is SGDLS and CDR2 is YYNGEE. The CDR3 DNA sequence: TGTGCCAGCAGCGTATCCCCGGACACGACCAACTATGGCTACACCTTC. Translated: CASSVSPDTTNYGYTF.

This clone was detected only a few times. CDR3 protein: CAGYRVYNSPLHF. CDR3 coding DNA: TGTGCCGGTTACAGAGTCTATAATTCACCCCTCCACTTT. V is TRBV2 and J is TRBJ1-6; D is unresolved. V was pared by 11 bases and J by 3 bases, with 11 bases between. CDR3 length: 13 amino acids. The germline gives CDR1 SNHLY, CDR2 FYNNEI.

The V and J genes are TRBV6-5 and TRBJ1-5, with TRBD1 as a possible D gene (5 bases). Per the germline V gene, CDR1 is MNHEY and CDR2 is SVGAGI. Deletions cut 7 bases from V and 5 bases from J, with 15 bases between. The CDR3 runs to 14 residues. CDR3 DNA sequence: TGTGCCAGCATTACCAGGGTTGGACATCAGCCCCAGCATTTT. This translates into CASITRVGHQPQHF.

In its sample, this clone was seen once. V usage is TRBV5-5 and J usage is TRBJ2-5; 13 bases are a match to TRBD2. Germline V CDR1 and CDR2: SGHKS, YYEKEE (reference sequence). The ends lost 4 bases at V and 4 bases at J; junction bases unmatched: 4. The CDR3 is made up of 15 amino acids. The DNA for the CDR3 is TGTGCCAGCAGCGTACGACTAGCGGGGGGAGAGACCCAGTACTTC. This codes for CASSVRLAGGETQYF.

The CDR3 nucleotides are TGTGCCAGCACAATCACTACAGGTGGGAATCAGCCCCAGCATTTT. It translates to CASTITTGGNQPQHF. The chain recombines TRBV7-9 with TRBJ1-5; weak D call: TRBD1 (5 bases). CDR1 and CDR2 from the germline V gene are SEHNR and FQNEAQ (reference sequence). V shed 7 bases and J shed 4 bases, with 17 bases lying between them. The CDR3 consists of 15 residues.

As concerns this clone: This sample also contains other DNA sequences that code for the same CDR3. The V gene is TRBV5-1, the J gene TRBJ1-1; D possibly corresponds to TRBD1 (5 bases). CDR1 is SGHRS and CDR2 is YFSETQ in the germline V gene. V gave up 1 base and J gave up 4 bases, with 8 bases separating them. CDR3 size: 13 residues. The CDR3 is CASSLQGTTEAFF. CDR3 coding DNA: TGCGCCAGCAGCTTGCAGGGCACCACTGAAGCTTTCTTT.

The rearrangement links TRBV19 to TRBJ2-1; 12 nucleotides align to TRBD2. Looked up from germline, CDR1 is LNHDA and CDR2 is SQIVND (reference sequence). CDR3 length: 17 residues. Germline trimming cut 6 bases from V and 2 bases from J; bases unmatched to any gene: 8. The CDR3 bases are TGTGCCAGTAGCTTCGCTCTAGCGGGGGGGCCCTACAATGAGCAGTTCTTC. Its translation is CASSFALAGGPYNEQFF. The whole variable domain, remainder taken from reference TRBV19 and TRBJ2-1, is DGGITQSPKYLFRKEGQNVTLSCEQNLNHDAMYWYRQDPGQGLRLIYYSQIVNDFQKGDIAEGYSVSREKKESFPLTVTSAQKNPTAFYLCASSFALAGGPYNEQFFGPGTRLTVL.

This clone was counted only a few times. The CDR3 spells CASSSLSTDTEAFF. In nucleotides, the CDR3 is TGTGCCAGCAGCTCCCTTAGCACGGACACTGAAGCTTTCTTT. The chain has TRBV11-2 and TRBJ1-1; D not certain. CDR3 size: 14 residues. The ends were cut back, 4 bases at V and 3 bases at J, with 12 bases in the middle. CDR1 and CDR2 (germline): SGHAT, FQNNGV.

As DNA, the CDR3 is TGTGCCAGCACCCCAGGTTACGAGCAGTACTTC. It specifies CASTPGYEQYF. The chain recombines TRBV7-2 with TRBJ2-7; D not certain. V dropped 7 bases and J dropped 4 bases, with 8 bases sitting between them. Looked up from germline, CDR1 is SGHTA and CDR2 is FQGNSA. The CDR3 is 11 amino acids.

The chain recombines TRBV7-3 with TRBJ1-2, with D unclear. Germline V lookup: CDR1 SGHTA, CDR2 FQGTGA. CDR3 length equals 15 residues. With 7 bases removed from V and 7 bases from J, the gap between germline ends came to 22 bases. The CDR3 protein is CASTLASVSKSGYTF. Written as DNA, the CDR3 is TGTGCCAGCACCCTAGCGTCAGTCAGCAAGTCTGGCTACACCTTC.

J is TRBJ1-6 and V is TRBV5-4; 7 positions agree with TRBD1. Germline V gene lookup returns CDR1 SGHNT and CDR2 YYREEE (reference sequence). The CDR3 covers 14 residues. Trimming cost V 3 bases and J 7 bases; bases outside gene matches: 4. The CDR3: CASSSTGNNSPLHF. The CDR3 DNA sequence: TGTGCCAGCAGCTCGACAGGGAACAATTCACCCCTCCACTTT.

V gene TRBV5-6 combines with J gene TRBJ1-3; 8 bases line up with TRBD1. Germline V gives CDR1 SGHDT, CDR2 YYEEEE. This CDR3 spans 14 amino acids. V was pared by 4 bases and J by 6 bases, with 6 bases of the junction left unmatched. CDR3 nucleotide sequence: TGTGCCAGCAGCGAGGGACAGGCCGCAAACACCATATATTTT. Residues: CASSEGQAANTIYF. Full variable domain (remainder filled in from reference TRBV5-6 and TRBJ1-3): DAGVTQSPTHLIKTRGQQVTLRCSPKSGHDTVSWYQQALGQGPQFIFQYYEEEERQRGNFPDRFSGHQFPNYSSELNVNALLLGDSALYLCASSEGQAANTIYFGEGSWLTVV.

The chain recombines TRBV11-2 with TRBJ2-7; TRBD1 is a possible D gene (5 bases). Looked up from germline, CDR1 is SGHAT and CDR2 is FQNNGV. Trimming pared 4 bases from V and 2 bases from J, leaving 18 bases between. The CDR3 covers 16 residues. This CDR3 is CASSSLSRVHTYEQYF. The CDR3 region has the DNA TGTGCCAGCAGCTCCCTTTCCAGGGTACACACCTACGAGCAGTACTTC.

The V gene is TRBV7-2, the J gene TRBJ1-1; D is possibly TRBD1 (5 bases). CDR1 is SGHTA, CDR2 FQGNSA, per germline. CDR3 length: 13 residues. Trimming shortened V by 5 bases and J by 11 bases, and 18 bases separated the two germline ends. The DNA of the CDR3 is TGTGCCAGCAGCGCCACCCCTCTACAGGTTGCTTTCTTT. It codes for CASSATPLQVAFF.

This clone was counted a few times. CDR3 sequence (DNA): TGCGCCAGCAGCTTGGCCGGAAGATCGGGGCAGTACTTC. Amino acids: CASSLAGRSGQYF. The chain links TRBV5-1 to TRBJ2-7, with no clear D. This CDR3 is built from 13 residues. Germline V gene lookup returns CDR1 SGHRS and CDR2 YFSETQ. The V end lost 0 bases, the J end lost 9 bases, and 13 bases lay between the germline ends.

The V gene is TRBV14, the J gene TRBJ2-3, with D uncertain. Trimming took off 4 bases at V and 5 bases at J, with 4 bases between the two ends. Per the germline V gene, CDR1 is SGHDN and CDR2 is FVKESK. This CDR3 has 11 residues. Here the CDR3 reads CASSPGDTQYF. The CDR3 coding sequence is TGTGCCAGCAGCCCGGGAGATACGCAGTATTTT.

CDR3 loop: CASSDRDRDFYGYTF. Written as DNA, the CDR3 is TGTGCCAGCAGTGACAGGGACAGGGATTTCTATGGCTACACCTTC. J is TRBJ1-2 and V is TRBV6-1, with 9 positions matching TRBD1. The junction had 6 bases not matched to a gene; V was cut back by 3 bases and J by 4 bases. The CDR3 spans 15 residues. The germline gives CDR1 MNHNS, CDR2 SASEGT.

The chain joins TRBV11-2 to TRBJ2-1, with a possible D match to TRBD1 (7 bases). Trimming stripped 6 bases from V and 15 bases from J, with 24 bases between. The length of the CDR3 is 14 residues. Per germline, CDR1 SGHAT and CDR2 FQNNGV. The chain's CDR3 is CASRPPGGINPRFF. The DNA for the CDR3 is TGTGCCAGCAGACCCCCAGGGGGGATCAACCCAAGGTTCTTC. Complete variable domain (other parts from reference TRBV11-2 and TRBJ2-1): EAGVAQSPRYKIIEKRQSVAFWCNPISGHATLYWYQQILGQGPKLLIQFQNNGVVDDSQLPKDRFSAERLKGVDSTLKIQPAKLEDSAVYLCASRPPGGINPRFFGPGTRLTVL.

The J gene is TRBJ2-5, the V gene TRBV19; D remains ambiguous. V lost 8 bases and J lost 5, with 15 bases in between. The CDR3 extends over 13 amino acids. The germline V gene has CDR1 LNHDA and CDR2 SQIVND (reference sequence). CDR3 region: CASGDRAAETQYF. Written as DNA, the CDR3 is TGTGCCAGTGGTGACCGCGCGGCGGAGACCCAGTACTTC.

V is TRBV6-5 and J is TRBJ1-1; D uncertain. Trimming cost V 3 bases and J 1 base, with 9 bases left between them. CDR3 length: 14 residues. Germline assignment: CDR1 MNHEY and CDR2 SVGAGI. CDR3 amino acids: CASSYTPKNTEAFF. The CDR3 DNA sequence: TGTGCCAGCAGTTATACACCCAAGAACACTGAAGCTTTCTTT.

This chain joins TRBV18 and TRBJ2-1; D is possibly TRBD1 (6 bases). The CDR3 extends over 15 amino acids. The V gene's germline CDR1 is KGHSH and CDR2 LQKENI. The V gene lost 3 bases and the J gene lost 10 bases, with 19 bases spanning the gap. The CDR3 DNA follows: TGTGCCAGCTCACCTTTCCGAGACAGGACCAGGGAGCAGTTCTTC. It is translated as CASSPFRDRTREQFF.

This clone was observed a handful of times. The rearrangement uses TRBV6-2 or TRBV6-3 and TRBJ1-5, with unresolved D. Germline loops: CDR1 MNHEY, CDR2 SVGEGT. The CDR3 is 15 residues long. Trimming left V 2 bases short and J 3 bases short, with 11 bases between. In DNA form, the CDR3 reads TGTGCCAGCAGTTACCCCCCCGGGGACAATCAGCCCCAGCATTTT. Translating gives CASSYPPGDNQPQHF.

The chain couples TRBV4-3 to TRBJ2-3; the match to TRBD2 covers 8 bases. CDR1 is LGHNA, CDR2 YSLEER, per germline. The V gene end was trimmed by 0 bases and the J gene end by 4 bases; junction bases not matched to a gene: 3. This CDR3 contains 15 residues. CDR3 bases: TGCGCCAGCAGCCAAGAAGGGACTAGTTCAGATACGCAGTATTTT. This translates into CASSQEGTSSDTQYF.

CDR3 region: CASSQSIGRDQPQHF. In DNA, the CDR3 is TGTGCCAGCAGCCAATCGATCGGGAGGGATCAGCCCCAGCATTTT. This chain joins TRBV16 and TRBJ1-5; no definite D call. Between the trimmed V and J ends, which lost 0 bases and 5 bases, there was a span of 11 bases. This CDR3 has 15 residues. Germline V gene lookup returns CDR1 KGHSY and CDR2 FQNENV.

This clone was counted a single time. The chain combines TRBV5-6 with TRBJ2-7, with TRBD1 as a possible D gene (6 bases). CDR1 is SGHDT and CDR2 is YYEEEE in the germline V gene. V lost 4 bases to trimming and J lost 3 bases, with 14 bases between them. The CDR3 runs 14 residues. The CDR3 DNA sequence: TGTGCCAGCAGCCAGGGGTCCATCATCTACGAGCAGTACTTC. Translated, it gives CASSQGSIIYEQYF.

This CDR3 is CASSKTGFTGELFF. Written as DNA, the CDR3 is TGTGCCAGCAGTAAGACAGGGTTCACCGGGGAGCTGTTTTTT. The chain carries TRBV2 and TRBJ2-2, with 7 nucleotides matching TRBD1. The CDR3 has 14 residues. Germline assignment: CDR1 SNHLY and CDR2 FYNNEI. Losses at the gene ends were 5 bases for V and 4 bases for J; bases not matched to a gene: 4.